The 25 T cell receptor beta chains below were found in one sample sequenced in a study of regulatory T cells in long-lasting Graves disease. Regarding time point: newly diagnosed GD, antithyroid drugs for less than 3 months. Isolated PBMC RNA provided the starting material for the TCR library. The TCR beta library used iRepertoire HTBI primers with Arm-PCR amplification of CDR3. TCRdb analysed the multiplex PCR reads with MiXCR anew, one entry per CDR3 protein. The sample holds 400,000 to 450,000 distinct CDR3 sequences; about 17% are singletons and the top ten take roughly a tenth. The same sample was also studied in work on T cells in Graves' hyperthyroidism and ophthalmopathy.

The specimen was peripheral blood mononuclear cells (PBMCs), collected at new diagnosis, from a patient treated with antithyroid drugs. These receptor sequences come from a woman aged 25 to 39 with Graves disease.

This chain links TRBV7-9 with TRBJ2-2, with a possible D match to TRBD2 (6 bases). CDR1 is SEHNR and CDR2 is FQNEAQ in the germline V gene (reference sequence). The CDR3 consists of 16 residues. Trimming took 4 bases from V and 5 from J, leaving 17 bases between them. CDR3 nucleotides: TGTGCCAGCAGCTCCTTAGCGGAATCCCCGACCGGGGAGCTGTTTTTT. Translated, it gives CASSSLAESPTGELFF.

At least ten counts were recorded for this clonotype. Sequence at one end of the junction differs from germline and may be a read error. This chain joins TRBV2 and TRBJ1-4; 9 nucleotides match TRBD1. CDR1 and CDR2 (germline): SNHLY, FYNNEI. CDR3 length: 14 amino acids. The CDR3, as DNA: TGTGCCAGCAGTGTACAGGGGGCTAAGGAAAAACTGTTTTTT. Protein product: CASSVQGAKEKLFF.

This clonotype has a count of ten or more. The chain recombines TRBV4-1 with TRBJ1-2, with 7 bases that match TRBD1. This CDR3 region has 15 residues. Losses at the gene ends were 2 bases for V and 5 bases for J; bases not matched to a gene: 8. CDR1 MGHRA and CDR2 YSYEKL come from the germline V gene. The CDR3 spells CASSQRIEGAYGYTF. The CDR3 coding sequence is TGCGCCAGCAGCCAACGGATAGAGGGGGCTTATGGCTACACCTTC.

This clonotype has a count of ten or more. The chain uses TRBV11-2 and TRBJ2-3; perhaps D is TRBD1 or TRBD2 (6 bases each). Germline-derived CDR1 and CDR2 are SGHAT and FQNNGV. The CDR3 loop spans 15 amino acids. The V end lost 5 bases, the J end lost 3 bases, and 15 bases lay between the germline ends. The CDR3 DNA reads TGTGCCAGCAGCCCCACGGGGGCCGAAACAGATACGCAGTATTTT. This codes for CASSPTGAETDTQYF.

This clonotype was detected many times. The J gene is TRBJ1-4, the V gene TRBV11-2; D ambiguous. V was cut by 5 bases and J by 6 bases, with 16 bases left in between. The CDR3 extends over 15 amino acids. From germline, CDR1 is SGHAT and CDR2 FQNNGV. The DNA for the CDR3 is TGTGCCAGCAGCCTCAGAGGAGGTGGGGATGAAAAACTGTTTTTT. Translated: CASSLRGGGDEKLFF.

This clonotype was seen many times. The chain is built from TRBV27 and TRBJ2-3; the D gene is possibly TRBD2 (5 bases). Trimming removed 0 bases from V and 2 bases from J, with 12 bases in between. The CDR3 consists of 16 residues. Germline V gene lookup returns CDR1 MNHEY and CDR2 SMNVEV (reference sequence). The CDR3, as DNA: TGTGCCAGCAGTTTATCTTGGACTTCTCTCACAGATACGCAGTATTTT. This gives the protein CASSLSWTSLTDTQYF.

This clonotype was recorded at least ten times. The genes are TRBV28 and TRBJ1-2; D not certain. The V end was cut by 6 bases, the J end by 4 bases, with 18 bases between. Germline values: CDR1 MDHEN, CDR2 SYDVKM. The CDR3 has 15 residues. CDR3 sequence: CASRSPREFSYGYTF. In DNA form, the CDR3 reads TGTGCCAGCAGATCCCCGAGGGAGTTCAGCTATGGCTACACCTTC.

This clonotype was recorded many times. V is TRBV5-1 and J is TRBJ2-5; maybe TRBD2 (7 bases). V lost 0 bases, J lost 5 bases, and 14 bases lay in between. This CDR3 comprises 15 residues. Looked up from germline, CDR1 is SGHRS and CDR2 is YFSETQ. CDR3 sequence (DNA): TGCGCCAGCAGCTTGGCCGGAGGGGGAGGGGAGACCCAGTACTTC. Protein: CASSLAGGGGETQYF.

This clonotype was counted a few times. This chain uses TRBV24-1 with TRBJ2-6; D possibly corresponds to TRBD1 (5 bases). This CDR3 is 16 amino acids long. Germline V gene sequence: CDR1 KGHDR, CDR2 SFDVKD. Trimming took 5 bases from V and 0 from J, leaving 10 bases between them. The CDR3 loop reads CATSASTVSGANVLTF. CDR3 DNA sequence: TGTGCCACCAGTGCATCGACAGTCTCTGGGGCCAACGTCCTGACTTTC.

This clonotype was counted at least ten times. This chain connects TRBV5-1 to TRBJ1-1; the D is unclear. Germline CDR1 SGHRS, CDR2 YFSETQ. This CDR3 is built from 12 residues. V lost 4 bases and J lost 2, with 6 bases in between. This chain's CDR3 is CASSTTNTEAFF. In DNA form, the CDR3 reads TGCGCCAGCAGCACGACCAACACTGAAGCTTTCTTT.

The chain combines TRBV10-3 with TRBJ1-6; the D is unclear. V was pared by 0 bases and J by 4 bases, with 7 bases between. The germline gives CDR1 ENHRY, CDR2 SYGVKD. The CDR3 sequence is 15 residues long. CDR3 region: CAISESADYNSPLHF. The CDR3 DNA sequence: TGTGCCATCAGTGAGTCAGCCGATTATAATTCACCCCTCCACTTT.

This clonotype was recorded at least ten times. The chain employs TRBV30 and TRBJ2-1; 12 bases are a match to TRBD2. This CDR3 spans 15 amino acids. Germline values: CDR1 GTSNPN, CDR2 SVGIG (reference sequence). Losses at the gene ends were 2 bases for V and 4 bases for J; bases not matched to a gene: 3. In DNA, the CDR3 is TGTGCCTGGAGTCTGACTAGCGGGGGTTACAATGAGCAGTTCTTC. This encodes CAWSLTSGGYNEQFF.

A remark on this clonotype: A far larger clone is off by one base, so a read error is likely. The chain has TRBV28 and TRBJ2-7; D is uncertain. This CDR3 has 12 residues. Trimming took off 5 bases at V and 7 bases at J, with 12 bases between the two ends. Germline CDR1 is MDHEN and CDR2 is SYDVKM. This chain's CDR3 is CASSLLYNEQYF. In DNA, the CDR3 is TGTGCCAGCAGTCTCCTATACAATGAGCAGTACTTC. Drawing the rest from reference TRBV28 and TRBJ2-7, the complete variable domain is DVKVTQSSRYLVKRTGEKVFLECVQDMDHENMFWYRQDPGLGLRLIYFSYDVKMKEKGDIPEGYSVSREKKERFSLILESASTNQTSMYLCASSLLYNEQYFGPGTRLTVT.

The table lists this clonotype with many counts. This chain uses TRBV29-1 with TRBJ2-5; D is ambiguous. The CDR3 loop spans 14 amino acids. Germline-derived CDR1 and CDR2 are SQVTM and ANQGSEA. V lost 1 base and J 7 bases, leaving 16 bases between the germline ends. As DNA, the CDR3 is TGCAGCGTTGAAGGCGGTCAGACCGCTGGGACCCAGTACTTC. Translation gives CSVEGGQTAGTQYF.

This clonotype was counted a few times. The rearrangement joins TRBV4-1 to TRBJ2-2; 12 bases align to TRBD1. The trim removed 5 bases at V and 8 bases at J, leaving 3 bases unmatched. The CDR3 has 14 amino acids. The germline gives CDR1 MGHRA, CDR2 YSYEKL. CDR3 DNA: TGCGCCAGCAGCGAGGGACAGGGGGCGGGGGAGCTGTTTTTT. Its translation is CASSEGQGAGELFF.

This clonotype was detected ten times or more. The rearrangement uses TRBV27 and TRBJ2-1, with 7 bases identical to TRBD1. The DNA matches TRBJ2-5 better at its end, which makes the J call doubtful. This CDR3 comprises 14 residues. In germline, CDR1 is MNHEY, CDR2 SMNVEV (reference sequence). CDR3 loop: CASSLQGQQETQYF. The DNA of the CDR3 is TGTGCCAGCAGTCTGCAGGGACAGCAAGAGACCCAGTACTTC.

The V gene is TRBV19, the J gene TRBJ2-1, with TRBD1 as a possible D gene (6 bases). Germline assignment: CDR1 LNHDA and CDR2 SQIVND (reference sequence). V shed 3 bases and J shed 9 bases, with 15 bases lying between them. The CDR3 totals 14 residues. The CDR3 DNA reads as TGTGCCAGTAGTATTTTGGGGGCTGGCGGTGAGCAGTTCTTC. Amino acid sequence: CASSILGAGGEQFF. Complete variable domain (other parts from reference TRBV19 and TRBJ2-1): DGGITQSPKYLFRKEGQNVTLSCEQNLNHDAMYWYRQDPGQGLRLIYYSQIVNDFQKGDIAEGYSVSREKKESFPLTVTSAQKNPTAFYLCASSILGAGGEQFFGPGTRLTVL.

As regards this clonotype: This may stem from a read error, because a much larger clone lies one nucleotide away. The CDR3 bases are TGTGCCAGCTCACCACAGGGAGCCGATGAGCAGTACTTC. As protein: CASSPQGADEQYF. The chain combines TRBV18 with TRBJ2-7; D might be TRBD2 (5 bases). The CDR3 extends over 13 amino acids. Trimming took 1 base from V and 7 from J, leaving 11 bases between them. Germline V gene sequence: CDR1 KGHSH, CDR2 LQKENI.

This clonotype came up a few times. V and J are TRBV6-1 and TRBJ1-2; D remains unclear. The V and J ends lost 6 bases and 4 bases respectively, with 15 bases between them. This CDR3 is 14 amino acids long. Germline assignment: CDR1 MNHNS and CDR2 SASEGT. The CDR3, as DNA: TGTGCCAGCAGGACAACGGAAGCCATCTATGGCTACACCTTC. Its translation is CASRTTEAIYGYTF.

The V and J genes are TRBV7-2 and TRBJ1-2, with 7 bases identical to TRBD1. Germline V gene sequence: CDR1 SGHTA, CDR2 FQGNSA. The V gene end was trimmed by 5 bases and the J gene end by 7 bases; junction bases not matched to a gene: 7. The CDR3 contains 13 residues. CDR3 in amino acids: CASSPETGSGYTF. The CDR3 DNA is TGTGCCAGCAGCCCAGAGACAGGGAGTGGCTACACCTTC.

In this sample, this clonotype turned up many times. This CDR3 is CASSFPRLAGGLETQYF. CDR3 DNA sequence: TGTGCCAGCAGCTTCCCTCGGCTAGCGGGAGGGCTGGAGACCCAGTACTTC. V usage is TRBV11-2 and J usage is TRBJ2-5, with 12 bases identical to TRBD2. The ends lost 3 bases at V and 5 bases at J; junction bases unmatched: 10. The germline CDR1 and CDR2 sequences are SGHAT and FQNNGV. The CDR3 has 17 residues.

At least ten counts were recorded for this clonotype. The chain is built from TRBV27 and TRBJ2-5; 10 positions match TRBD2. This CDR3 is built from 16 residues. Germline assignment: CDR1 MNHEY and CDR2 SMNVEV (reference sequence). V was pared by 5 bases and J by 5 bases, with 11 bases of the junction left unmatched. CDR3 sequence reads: CASSPLAGIGVETQYF. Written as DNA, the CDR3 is TGTGCCAGCAGTCCACTAGCGGGGATAGGGGTGGAGACCCAGTACTTC.

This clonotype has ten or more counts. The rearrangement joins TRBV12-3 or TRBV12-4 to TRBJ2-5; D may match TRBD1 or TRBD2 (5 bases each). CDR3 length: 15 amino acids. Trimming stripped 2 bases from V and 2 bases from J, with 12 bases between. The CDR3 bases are TGTGCCAGCAGTTTAACGGGGCCACCACAAGAGACCCAGTACTTC. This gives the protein CASSLTGPPQETQYF.

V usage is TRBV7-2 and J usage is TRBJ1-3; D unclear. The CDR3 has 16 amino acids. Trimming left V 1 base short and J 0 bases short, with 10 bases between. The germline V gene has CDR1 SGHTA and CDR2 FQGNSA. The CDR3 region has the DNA TGTGCCAGCAGCTTAGGACTGGGAAGCTCTGGAAACACCATATATTTT. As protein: CASSLGLGSSGNTIYF.

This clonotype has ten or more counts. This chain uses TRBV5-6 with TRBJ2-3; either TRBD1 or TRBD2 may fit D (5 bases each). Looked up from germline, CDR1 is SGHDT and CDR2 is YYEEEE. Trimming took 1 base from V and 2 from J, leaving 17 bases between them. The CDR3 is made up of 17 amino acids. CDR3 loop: CASSLIGASGHTDTQYF. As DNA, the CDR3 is TGTGCCAGCAGCTTGATAGGGGCAAGCGGCCACACAGATACGCAGTATTTT.